This T cell receptor (beta chain) was sequenced during a study of neoadjuvant anti-PD-1 for oral cavity cancer. Study background: Patients mostly received three to four biweekly nivolumab doses at 3 mg/kg before surgery. Patients without progression received a fourth nivolumab dose around day 43, then surgical resection on days 50-56. Overall study results and limits: Only three patients per response group were TCR-analyzed; validation needed.

The CDR3 is made up of 15 amino acids. Germline CDR1 ENHRY, CDR2 SYGVKD. The ends lost 6 bases at V and 4 bases at J; junction bases unmatched: 2. Indicated time point: after neoadjuvant nivolumab, at surgical resection. Analysis of PBMCs was direct, with no culture step. This clone was counted a single time. Its target is not known. TCRdb's copy holds only in-frame clones and misses some; the assay was immunoSEQ multiplex PCR. This sample has over 25,000 clones, with 80% found just once. This sequence originates from a person aged 40-85 years with oral cavity squamous cell carcinoma. V usage is TRBV10-3 and J usage is TRBJ1-6, with 11 bases aligning to TRBD1. The input for sequencing was PBMCs, taken after nivolumab (anti-PD-1) treatment. The CDR3 bases are TGTGCCATCAGGGGGACAGGGGGGTATAATTCACCCCTCCACTTT. Protein: CAIRGTGGYNSPLHF.